The 30 T cell receptor beta chains below were found in one sample sequenced in a study of vaccination effects on CD4 cells after COVID-19. The antigens of these receptors remain unknown. Antigen-specific CD4+ T cells were expanded with viral peptide pools in the ViraFEST assay before sequencing. An approximately 10-day culture period preceded the isolation of CD4+ T cells. Previously uninfected by SARS-CoV-2, the vaccine recipients also showed negative nucleocapsid antibodies. The protocol was immunoSEQ multiplex PCR, while the TCRdb copy is restricted to in-frame clones and leaves out a portion. The repertoire includes just under 75,000 clones, 60% to 75% of them detected once, and around 3% sits in the top ten. This material consisted of CD4+ T cells from PBMCs cultured with HCoV-NL63 spike peptides, taken before COVID-19 vaccination. The receptor set was obtained from a human donor who received a COVID-19 vaccine.

CDR3 DNA sequence: TGTGCCAGCAGCTTATGGGGAGACAGTACTGGAAACACCATATATTTT. Translating gives CASSLWGDSTGNTIYF. The chain combines TRBV5-6 with TRBJ1-3; D might be TRBD1 (5 bases). V lost 2 bases and J 2 bases, leaving 14 bases between the germline ends. In germline, CDR1 is SGHDT, CDR2 YYEEEE. This CDR3 region has 16 residues.

The chain combines TRBV3-1 (or the pseudogene TRBV3-2) with TRBJ1-4; D not certain. Germline V gives CDR1 LGHDT, CDR2 YNNKEL (reference sequence). The CDR3 consists of 16 residues. The germline V and J ends were trimmed by 2 bases and 4 bases, with 14 bases remaining between them. The CDR3 reads CASSQISTPGNEKLFF. As DNA, the CDR3 is TGTGCCAGCAGCCAAATATCGACACCTGGTAATGAAAAACTGTTTTTT.

This clone was picked up a small number of times. The rearrangement uses TRBV7-3 and TRBJ2-2, with 11 bases fitting TRBD2. V trimming: 4 bases; J trimming: 0 bases; junction bases outside the gene matches: 1. The CDR3 is 16 residues long. Germline values: CDR1 SGHTA, CDR2 FQGTGA. CDR3: CASSYSGGANTGELFF. DNA of the CDR3: TGTGCCAGCAGCTATAGCGGGGGGGCGAACACCGGGGAGCTGTTTTTT. Supplemented by reference TRBV7-3 and TRBJ2-2, the full variable domain reads GAGVSQTPSNKVTEKGKYVELRCDPISGHTALYWYRQSLGQGPEFLIYFQGTGAADDSGLPNDRFFAVRPEGSVSTLKIQRTERGDSAVYLCASSYSGGANTGELFFGEGSRLTVL.

A few counts support this clone. V and J are TRBV6-1 and TRBJ2-5; D is unclear. The CDR3 covers 14 residues. Germline CDR1 MNHNS, CDR2 SASEGT. The ends were cut back, 1 base at V and 5 bases at J, with 11 bases in the middle. The DNA of the CDR3 is TGTGCCAGCAGTGAAGATCCGGGTCGGGAGACCCAGTACTTC. Encoded protein: CASSEDPGRETQYF.

The V call is TRBV14, the J call TRBJ2-5; D not certain. The germline V gene has CDR1 SGHDN and CDR2 FVKESK. V lost 1 base, J lost 0 bases, and 12 bases lay in between. This CDR3 spans 16 amino acids. CDR3 sequence reads: CASSQGSGPYQETQYF. The CDR3 DNA reads TGTGCCAGCAGCCAAGGGTCTGGACCGTACCAAGAGACCCAGTACTTC.

V gene TRBV7-2 combines with J gene TRBJ1-6, with unresolved D. V lost 2 bases and J 5 bases, leaving 10 bases between the germline ends. Germline V lookup: CDR1 SGHTA, CDR2 FQGNSA. This CDR3 region has 15 residues. The CDR3 region has the DNA TGTGCCAGCAGCTTACTGCGGCAGAATAATTCACCCCTCCACTTT. It encodes CASSLLRQNNSPLHF.

The chain recombines TRBV18 with TRBJ1-2; D gene unclear. The CDR3 covers 13 residues. Germline CDR1 and CDR2: KGHSH and LQKENI. V was clipped by 6 bases and J by 6 bases, with 14 bases between them. The CDR3 here is CASSTPGVDGYTF. The CDR3 bases are TGTGCCAGCTCGACCCCGGGTGTCGATGGCTACACCTTC. The full variable domain, completed using reference TRBV18 and TRBJ1-2, is NAGVMQNPRHLVRRRGQEARLRCSPMKGHSHVYWYRQLPEEGLKFMVYLQKENIIDESGMPKERFSAEFPKEGPSILRIQQVVRGDSAAYFCASSTPGVDGYTFGSGTRLTVV.

The chain carries TRBV2 and TRBJ1-2, with 8 bases fitting TRBD1. J lost 7 bases, V lost 4 bases, and 5 bases had no gene match. The CDR3 is 13 residues long. CDR1 and CDR2 from the germline V gene are SNHLY and FYNNEI. CDR3 sequence reads: CASSAQTGVGYTF. The CDR3 DNA is TGTGCCAGCAGTGCTCAGACAGGGGTTGGCTACACCTTC.

This clone showed up just a few times. The rearrangement uses TRBV19 and TRBJ2-3; D possibly corresponds to TRBD2 (6 bases). Germline V CDR1 and CDR2: LNHDA, SQIVND (reference sequence). Between the trimmed V and J ends, which lost 3 bases and 7 bases, there was a span of 17 bases. The CDR3 extends over 15 amino acids. The CDR3 DNA is TGTGCCAGTAGTATCGGATCCGGGGGTGTAAATACGCAGTATTTT. Its protein product is CASSIGSGGVNTQYF.

This chain links TRBV10-3 with TRBJ1-1; the D is unclear. The CDR3 extends over 15 amino acids. Between the trimmed V and J ends, which lost 4 bases and 3 bases, there was a span of 15 bases. CDR1 is ENHRY and CDR2 is SYGVKD in the germline V gene. The CDR3 region is CAISGSGVSYTEAFF. CDR3 coding DNA: TGTGCCATCAGTGGTTCCGGTGTTTCGTACACTGAAGCTTTCTTT.

The J gene is TRBJ2-3, the V gene TRBV10-1, with TRBD2 identical over 10 bases. The CDR3 is 16 amino acids. Per the germline V gene, CDR1 is WNHNN and CDR2 is SYGVQD (reference sequence). J was trimmed by 6 bases and V by 0 bases; bases with no gene match: 6. The DNA for the CDR3 is TGCGCCAGCAGTGAGTCAAAAGCGGGGGGGCCGGATACGCAGTATTTT. It translates to CASSESKAGGPDTQYF.

The rearrangement links TRBV27 to TRBJ1-5; unclear D gene. Between the trimmed V and J ends, which lost 2 bases and 4 bases, there was a span of 6 bases. Germline CDR1 MNHEY, CDR2 SMNVEV (reference sequence). CDR3 length equals 13 residues. CDR3 protein: CASSLNRNQPQHF. The CDR3 coding sequence is TGTGCCAGCAGTTTAAACAGAAATCAGCCCCAGCATTTT.

The chain is built from TRBV7-2 and TRBJ2-2, with TRBD2 matching over 8 bases. J lost 0 bases, V lost 5 bases, and 5 bases had no gene match. This CDR3 region has 16 residues. Germline lookup yields CDR1 SGHTA and CDR2 FQGNSA. The CDR3 sequence: CASSPSGGSNTGELFF. The DNA for the CDR3 is TGTGCCAGCAGCCCGAGCGGGGGCTCGAACACCGGGGAGCTGTTTTTT. The full variable domain, in which reference TRBV7-2 and TRBJ2-2 provide the parts outside the CDR3, is GAGVSQSPSNKVTEKGKDVELRCDPISGHTALYWYRQSLGQGLEFLIYFQGNSAPDKSGLPSDRFSAERTGGSVSTLTIQRTQQEDSAVYLCASSPSGGSNTGELFFGEGSRLTVL.

This chain joins TRBV3-1 (or the pseudogene TRBV3-2) and TRBJ1-2; D is unclear. Germline V gene data show CDR1 as LGHDT and CDR2 as YNNKEL (reference sequence). CDR3 length: 15 residues. Trimming shortened V by 3 bases and J by 6 bases, and 17 bases separated the two germline ends. The CDR3 is CASSHRVEMRDGYTF. The CDR3 DNA reads TGTGCCAGCAGCCATCGGGTGGAGATGCGAGATGGCTACACCTTC.

This clone was observed once. The V gene is TRBV2, the J gene TRBJ2-2; no definite D call. Between the trimmed V and J ends, which lost 1 base and 7 bases, there was a span of 7 bases. The CDR3 runs 13 residues. Looked up from germline, CDR1 is SNHLY and CDR2 is FYNNEI. The CDR3 nucleotides are TGTGCCAGCAGTGAAGAAAGTGGCGGGGAGCTGTTTTTT. This codes for CASSEESGGELFF.

This clone was recorded a few times. V usage is TRBV11-2 and J usage is TRBJ2-1; D remains unclear. This CDR3 contains 16 residues. V dropped 4 bases and J dropped 0 bases, with 13 bases sitting between them. Per the germline V gene, CDR1 is SGHAT and CDR2 is FQNNGV. In DNA form, the CDR3 reads TGTGCCAGCAGCTCCCGGCTCGCGAGCTCCTACAATGAGCAGTTCTTC. Translated, it gives CASSSRLASSYNEQFF.

The V gene is TRBV9, the J gene TRBJ2-1; TRBD1 or TRBD2 may be the D gene (6 bases each). The V and J ends lost 0 bases and 5 bases respectively, with 12 bases between them. The CDR3 extends over 15 amino acids. Per the germline V gene, CDR1 is SGDLS and CDR2 is YYNGEE. The CDR3: CASSVGGATHNEQFF. The CDR3 DNA reads TGTGCCAGCAGCGTAGGGGGGGCCACTCACAATGAGCAGTTCTTC.

The genes are TRBV21-1 and TRBJ2-5. TRBV21-1 corresponds to a pseudogene. This CDR3 contains 14 residues. CDR3 in amino acids: CASRPEGPRETQYF. Here the CDR3 DNA reads TGTGCCAGCAGACCTGAAGGACCTAGGGAGACCCAGTACTTC.

The rearrangement links TRBV5-4 to TRBJ1-1; a possible D gene is TRBD1 (5 bases). Germline V gene sequence: CDR1 SGHNT, CDR2 YYREEE (reference sequence). Trimming cost V 3 bases and J 1 base, with 13 bases left between them. This CDR3 has 15 residues. CDR3 region: CASSSGLRGNTEAFF. The CDR3 DNA reads TGTGCCAGCAGCTCGGGATTAAGGGGGAACACTGAAGCTTTCTTT.

The chain has TRBV2 and TRBJ1-1, with 7 bases fitting TRBD1. The junction had 10 bases not matched to a gene; V was cut back by 7 bases and J by 11 bases. Germline CDR1 SNHLY, CDR2 FYNNEI. The CDR3 sequence is 12 residues long. This CDR3 reads CASTWTGGGAFF. The CDR3 DNA reads as TGTGCCAGCACCTGGACAGGCGGAGGGGCTTTCTTT.

The chain carries TRBV6-5 and TRBJ1-3; TRBD1 aligns across 8 bases. The CDR3 extends over 16 amino acids. Losses at the gene ends were 1 base for V and 3 bases for J; bases not matched to a gene: 5. Germline CDR1 is MNHEY and CDR2 is SVGAGI. The CDR3 loop is CASSYYSTGGGNTIYF. The DNA of the CDR3 is TGTGCCAGCAGTTACTATTCTACAGGGGGTGGAAACACCATATATTTT.

This clone has just one count. The chain uses TRBV11-3 and TRBJ1-6, with 7 bases that match TRBD1. V gave up 5 bases and J gave up 7 bases; unmatched junction bases: 5. This CDR3 has 14 amino acids. CDR1 and CDR2 from the germline V gene are SGHNT and YENEEA. CDR3 residues: CASSKGQANSPLHF. CDR3 DNA sequence: TGTGCCAGCAGCAAAGGACAGGCCAATTCACCCCTCCACTTT.

The V and J genes are TRBV7-2 and TRBJ1-4; 8 positions agree with TRBD1. Germline lookup yields CDR1 SGHTA and CDR2 FQGNSA. Trimming cost V 1 base and J 8 bases; bases outside gene matches: 6. This CDR3 has 15 amino acids. This chain's CDR3 is CASSLVRTGREKLFF. The CDR3 DNA follows: TGTGCCAGCAGCTTAGTCCGGACAGGGCGGGAAAAACTGTTTTTT.

This chain's CDR3 is CATRDTNTEAFF. In DNA, the CDR3 is TGTGCCACCCGGGACACGAACACTGAAGCTTTCTTT. The chain employs TRBV24-1 and TRBJ1-1, with a weak D call TRBD1 (6 bases). From germline, CDR1 is KGHDR and CDR2 SFDVKD. The CDR3 loop spans 12 amino acids. Trimming pared 9 bases from V and 1 base from J, leaving 8 bases between.

This chain links TRBV6-6 with TRBJ1-4; D unclear. The V and J ends lost 7 bases and 0 bases respectively, with 12 bases between them. This CDR3 contains 15 residues. The germline V gene has CDR1 MNHNY and CDR2 SVGAGI (reference sequence). The CDR3 region is CASTDMGSTNEKLFF. Here the CDR3 DNA reads TGTGCCAGCACAGACATGGGGTCAACTAATGAAAAACTGTTTTTT.

The chain recombines TRBV20-1 with TRBJ2-5, with D perhaps matching TRBD1 (5 bases). V gave up 3 bases and J gave up 7 bases, with 15 bases separating them. This CDR3 comprises 13 residues. The germline gives CDR1 DFQATT, CDR2 SNEGSKA (reference sequence). The CDR3 here is CSASETLRGTQYF. CDR3 coding DNA: TGCAGTGCTAGTGAGACCTTAAGGGGGACCCAGTACTTC.

The rearrangement joins TRBV11-3 to TRBJ2-2; TRBD1 aligns across 7 bases. V was clipped by 4 bases and J by 8 bases; unmatched bases: 4. This CDR3 is 13 amino acids long. Germline assignment: CDR1 SGHNT and CDR2 YENEEA. CDR3 amino acids: CASSWDSGGELFF. The DNA of the CDR3 is TGTGCCAGCAGCTGGGACAGCGGAGGGGAGCTGTTTTTT.

The rearrangement joins TRBV24-1 to TRBJ2-5, with TRBD2 as a possible D gene (6 bases). The CDR3 loop spans 13 amino acids. Trimming took off 5 bases at V and 5 bases at J, with 11 bases between the two ends. Germline loops: CDR1 KGHDR, CDR2 SFDVKD. CDR3 DNA sequence: TGTGCCACCAGTGCGGAGGGCGGCGAGACCCAGTACTTC. Its protein is CATSAEGGETQYF.

The rearrangement joins TRBV7-3 to TRBJ1-2; 8 positions match TRBD1. Trimming at V came to 4 bases and at J to 5 bases, leaving 12 bases not matched to a gene. CDR3 length: 16 residues. CDR1 is SGHTA, CDR2 FQGTGA, per germline. The CDR3, as DNA: TGTGCCAGCAGCTCCGTAGACAGGGGAAAGGGGTATGGCTACACCTTC. Amino acids: CASSSVDRGKGYGYTF.

The V gene is TRBV10-1, the J gene TRBJ2-3, with 7 bases aligning to TRBD2. The CDR3 loop spans 14 amino acids. V was clipped by 0 bases and J by 9 bases; unmatched bases: 6. Germline V gene data show CDR1 as WNHNN and CDR2 as SYGVQD (reference sequence). CDR3 sequence: CASSESAGVGTQYF. The CDR3 bases are TGCGCCAGCAGTGAGTCCGCGGGGGTGGGGACGCAGTATTTT.